The 6 T cell receptor beta chains reported below all come from one sample, sequenced in a study of blood T cells in healthy people across ages. The use of a sample-barcoded 5' primer and a J-beta primer mix characterized a second PCR of about 7 to 12 cycles. TCRdb analysed the 5' RACE reads with MiXCR anew, one entry per CDR3 protein. The profile shows about 1.6 million distinct CDR3 sequences, about 35% of them singletons. Sequencing was performed on blood. The receptor set was obtained from a woman aged 25 to 39 in good health.

This clonotype was counted between two and nine times. The rearrangement uses TRBV25-1 and TRBJ2-1; TRBD1 matches 9 bases. The CDR3 length is 17 residues. Germline CDR1 reads MGHDK; CDR2 reads SYGVNS. J lost 8 bases, V lost 5 bases, and 16 bases had no gene match. Here the CDR3 DNA reads TGTGCCAGCAGTACCCTGTTACGCGGGACAGGGCTCCATGAGCAGTTCTTC. Residues: CASSTLLRGTGLHEQFF. The whole variable domain, remainder taken from reference TRBV25-1 and TRBJ2-1, is EADIYQTPRYLVIGTGKKITLECSQTMGHDKMYWYQQDPGMELHLIHYSYGVNSTEKGDLSSESTVSRIRTEHFPLTLESARPSHTSQYLCASSTLLRGTGLHEQFFGPGTRLTVL.

The chain couples TRBV30 to TRBJ1-2; no clear D. The V gene lost 4 bases and the J gene lost 6 bases, with 12 bases spanning the gap. Germline values: CDR1 GTSNPN, CDR2 SVGIG (reference sequence). The CDR3 extends over 12 amino acids. Written as DNA, the CDR3 is TGTGCCTGGATCCTAGGGAAGGATGGCTACACCTTC. Its translation is CAWILGKDGYTF.

This clonotype was picked up a small number of times. The gene calls are TRBV18 and TRBJ2-3, with TRBD1 identical over 11 bases. The CDR3 contains 16 residues. J lost 3 bases, V lost 4 bases, and 6 bases had no gene match. Germline V gene sequence: CDR1 KGHSH, CDR2 LQKENI. DNA for the CDR3: TGTGCCAGCTCACAAGGGACAGGGGGATCGACAGATACGCAGTATTTT. This sequence encodes CASSQGTGGSTDTQYF. Based on the CDR3 plus reference TRBV18 and TRBJ2-3, the full variable domain is NAGVMQNPRHLVRRRGQEARLRCSPMKGHSHVYWYRQLPEEGLKFMVYLQKENIIDESGMPKERFSAEFPKEGPSILRIQQVVRGDSAAYFCASSQGTGGSTDTQYFGPGTRLTVL.

This clonotype was detected a few times. The V call is TRBV2, the J call TRBJ2-3; D gene unclear. Looked up from germline, CDR1 is SNHLY and CDR2 is FYNNEI. This CDR3 contains 16 residues. V dropped 0 bases and J dropped 5 bases, with 15 bases sitting between them. The DNA of the CDR3 is TGTGCCAGCAGTGAAGCGCGGAGTCAATTGGAAGATACGCAGTATTTT. As protein: CASSEARSQLEDTQYF.

This clonotype has a handful of counts. This sequence joins TRBV14 and TRBJ2-1; no firm D call. Trimming shortened V by 2 bases and J by 6 bases, and 11 bases separated the two germline ends. Looked up from germline, CDR1 is SGHDN and CDR2 is FVKESK. CDR3 length: 14 amino acids. The DNA for the CDR3 is TGTGCCAGCAGCCAACCCCTCGGCAGCAATGAGCAGTTCTTC. This encodes CASSQPLGSNEQFF.

The chain employs TRBV3-1 and TRBJ1-3; D is ambiguous. Trimming took 0 bases from V and 2 from J, leaving 14 bases between them. The CDR3 is made up of 17 amino acids. CDR1 is LGHDT, CDR2 YNNKEL, per germline (reference sequence). CDR3 residues: CASSQDSTRRTGNTIYF. The CDR3 DNA reads as TGTGCCAGCAGCCAAGATTCGACGCGGAGGACTGGAAACACCATATATTTT.